Sequencing of this T cell receptor beta chain was carried out in a study of blood T cells in healthy people across ages (dated by TCRdb to between 2014 and 2017). Background on the whole study: In model experiments, template switching captured roughly one uniquely barcoded TCR beta cDNA molecule for every two T cells. The study measured age-related changes in TCR beta repertoire diversity using deep sequencing normalized with unique cDNA molecular identifiers. Donors were grouped into four age groups: young (average about 15 years), middle-aged (39), aged (around 56) and long-lived (around 82). To avoid experimental bias, donors of different ages were distributed randomly across sequencing lanes. For two donors (one aged 18 to 30 and one aged 80 or older), the study analyzed two additional independent replicas of 1 million unique cDNA reads from the same blood draw. Broader findings and caveats from the paper: The long-lived group showed more naive CD4+ T cells, fewer expanded clones and increased TCR diversity than the aged group, suggesting age selection. Observed TCR beta diversity per million T cells fell roughly linearly with age, and a significant reduction was already apparent by age around 40. Estimates of total diversity based on one million sequenced T cells were considered lower bounds and underestimates. Because donor CMV infection status was unknown, age-related changes in expanded clonotypes were potentially confounded. Bulk unsorted PBMC profiling prevented conclusive comparison of naive and antigen-experienced compartments. A strong correlation was found between observed TCR beta diversity and the percentage of naive T cells measured by flow cytometry.

Receptors were amplified or captured by 5' RACE. Instrument on record: Illumina HiSeq 2500. A second PCR of roughly 6 to 12 cycles was performed with a sample-barcoded 5' primer and a J-beta primer mix. A unique molecular identifier was introduced onto each TCR beta cDNA molecule by a template-switch 5' adaptor carrying 12 random nucleotides. Each sample yielded at least 2.5 million CDR3-containing paired-end reads. All of the RNA was converted into first-strand cDNA using the Mint cDNA synthesis kit, with a TRBC-specific oligonucleotide serving as the primer. All cDNA was treated with uracil-DNA glycosylase and then went through a first 18-cycle PCR with the universal primers M1SS and BC2_uni_R. In the authors' own workflow: For normalization, 1 million high-quality reads, each with a distinct molecular identifier, were randomly selected from each sample. Instead of being binned into consensus sequences, reads that shared molecular identifiers were thrown out. MiTCR, with a Q25 quality threshold and the strictest error-elimination algorithm, was used for CDR3 identification, clonotype clustering and error correction. A nonparametric unseen species model with Euler transformation was used to estimate lower-bound total TCR beta diversity. TCRdb trimmed public reads at Q25 via fastp, called clones via MiXCR and kept in-frame beta chains. Under each unique CDR3 protein, matching rows form one entry showing the most common genes and DNA. The authors' filters were not applied to this entry. In all, the sample holds hundreds of thousands of distinct CDR3 sequences, and roughly 50% of those were seen once. The ten largest clones take up approximately 24% of the sample.

Systemically healthy Caucasian individuals from Russia, some 40 in total and aged about 6 to 95 years, were included as donors. Around 9.8 milliliters of peripheral blood were collected from each donor into EDTA-treated Vacutainer tubes. Ficoll-Paque density-gradient centrifugation was used to isolate PBMCs, with at least 6.5 million per sample. Trizol reagent was used to extract total RNA from the PBMCs, yielding at least 5.5 micrograms per sample. For every donor, an aliquot of PBMCs went through flow cytometry to measure the percentages of naive CD45RAhigh/CD27high T cells. This clonotype was counted only a few times. Its cognate antigen has yet to be identified. No base quality values were provided; no much bigger clone lies one nucleotide off. CDR1 is given as MNHEY and CDR2 as SVGEGT, both from the germline V gene. The CDR3 goes from the cysteine to the phenylalanine over 14 residues. Just CDR3 DNA is preserved here, 42 bases in frame from base 1. For this chain, trimming is 5 bases at the V end and 6 bases at the J end, and the number of junction bases without a gene match is 7.

The sample taken for sequencing was blood. The receptor was isolated from a man aged 35 to 55 in good health. The V and J genes are TRBV6-2 or TRBV6-3 and TRBJ1-5, with 7 bases aligning to TRBD1. DNA sequence: TGTGCCAGCAGTATAAGACAGGGAGTTCAGCCCCAGCATTTT. The encoded protein is CASSIRQGVQPQHF.